The rows below give T cell receptor beta chains drawn from one sample of a study of graft-versus-host responses after intestinal transplantation. The repertoire was sequenced with immunoSEQ multiplex PCR; TCRdb's copy has only in-frame clones and lacks some. In the table there are 1,800 or so clones, approximately 81% of which are singletons. Material: ileum tissue, obtained 12 days after intestinal transplant. These receptors originate from a human patient who received an intestinal transplant, so some T cells may come from the graft donor. The CDR3 runs from the conserved cysteine through the conserved F or W. A D gene is named only where the DNA matches it firmly. Size tells how often a clone was seen (once, few, many) or the class of an expanded clone, and some rows leave it out.

V gene	D gene	J gene	clone size	CDR3 protein	CDR3 DNA
TRBV9	-	TRBJ2-3	once	CASSGSTSRVDTQYF	TGTGCCAGCAGCGGCTCCACATCCCGGGTGGATACGCAGTATTTT
TRBV5-1	-	TRBJ2-7	-	CASSLLPRAHSNPTEQYF	TGCGCCAGCAGCTTGTTGCCCCGAGCACACTCTAATCCTACCGAGCAGTACTTC
TRBV19	TRBD1	TRBJ2-3	-	CASSRTGADTQYF	TGTGCCAGTAGTAGGACAGGGGCAGATACGCAGTATTTT
TRBV9	-	TRBJ1-4	once	CASSVTGYSNEKLFF	TGTGCCAGCAGCGTAACAGGCTACTCAAATGAAAAACTGTTTTTT
TRBV10-3	-	TRBJ1-5	-	CAIRGDTRLVSNQPQHF	TGTGCCATCAGGGGTGACACCCGATTGGTTAGCAATCAGCCCCAGCATTTT
TRBV5-1	-	TRBJ1-3	-	CASSLDPGTGNTIYF	TGCGCCAGCAGCTTGGACCCAGGGACGGGAAACACCATATATTTT
TRBV21-1	-	TRBJ2-7	-	CARKDLNSRKSRGTYEQYF	TGTGCCAGGAAAGACCTGAACAGCCGAAAGTCCCGGGGAACCTACGAGCAGTACTTC
TRBV9	-	TRBJ1-2	-	CASCVGANYGYTF	TGTGCCAGCTGCGTAGGAGCTAACTATGGCTACACCTTC
TRBV19	-	TRBJ2-3	once	CASSPHSEPDTQYF	TGTGCCAGTAGTCCCCATAGTGAGCCAGATACGCAGTATTTT
TRBV4-3	TRBD2	TRBJ2-7	-	CASSGTSGTYEQYF	TGCGCCAGCAGCGGGACTAGCGGGACCTACGAGCAGTACTTC
TRBV9	TRBD1	TRBJ1-5	-	CASSVVSRTGGSNQPQHF	TGTGCCAGCAGCGTAGTCTCTAGGACAGGGGGAAGCAATCAGCCCCAGCATTTT
TRBV4-3	-	TRBJ2-7	-	CASSVFGEQYF	TGCGCCAGCAGCGTGTTCGGCGAGCAGTACTTC
TRBV10-3	-	TRBJ2-2	-	CAISADRNTGELFF	TGTGCCATCAGTGCCGACAGGAACACCGGGGAGCTGTTTTTT
TRBV9	TRBD2	TRBJ2-1	-	CASSSSGSSYNEQFF	TGTGCCAGCAGCTCTAGCGGGAGCTCCTACAATGAGCAGTTCTTC
TRBV5-4	-	TRBJ2-5	-	CASSLAGSGETQYF	TGTGCCAGCAGCTTGGCAGGGAGCGGAGAGACCCAGTACTTC
TRBV25-1	-	TRBJ2-7	-	CASSPRQVDEQYF	TGTGCCAGCAGTCCAAGACAAGTCGACGAGCAGTACTTC
TRBV6-1	-	TRBJ1-2	-	CASSPGTTNYGYTF	TGTGCCAGCAGTCCCGGGACAACCAACTATGGCTACACCTTC
TRBV10-1	-	TRBJ2-7	-	CASSDRETEQYF	TGCGCCAGCAGTGATCGGGAGACCGAGCAGTACTTC
TRBV21-1	-	TRBJ2-5	-	CASSKGPTGSKYQETQYF	TGTGCCAGCAGCAAAGGCCCGACTGGAAGCAAGTACCAAGAGACCCAGTACTTC
TRBV4-2	-	TRBJ2-1	few	CASSQAGDSGNEQFF	TGTGCCAGCAGCCAAGCAGGGGATAGCGGGAATGAGCAGTTCTTC
TRBV7-6	TRBD1	TRBJ2-5	-	CASSSGQGYQETQYF	TGTGCCAGCAGCTCCGGACAGGGCTACCAAGAGACCCAGTACTTC
TRBV4-3	-	TRBJ1-4	-	CASSQDGAGNEKLFF	TGCGCCAGCAGCCAAGATGGGGCAGGGAATGAAAAACTGTTTTTT
TRBV11-3	-	TRBJ2-5	-	CASSSDRDNKETQYF	TGTGCCAGCAGCTCCGACCGGGACAATAAAGAGACCCAGTACTTC
TRBV4-1	-	TRBJ2-1	-	CASSRGGYYNEQFF	TGCGCCAGCAGCCGAGGCGGGTACTACAATGAGCAGTTCTTC
TRBV6-6	-	TRBJ2-6	-	CAAKSGANVLTF	TGTGCCGCAAAATCTGGGGCCAACGTCCTGACTTTC
TRBV6-6	-	TRBJ1-1	-	CASSYFSDTEAFF	TGTGCCAGCAGTTACTTCTCGGACACTGAAGCTTTCTTT
TRBV4-2	-	TRBJ2-1	few	CASSQEGSGRASYNEQFF	TGTGCCAGCAGCCAAGAGGGTTCTGGGCGGGCCTCCTACAATGAGCAGTTCTTC
TRBV30	TRBD2	TRBJ2-1	-	CAWSGDSGYNEQFF	TGTGCCTGGAGTGGGGATAGCGGGTACAATGAGCAGTTCTTC
TRBV5-1	TRBD1	TRBJ1-1	-	CASSLTGGPNTEAFF	TGCGCCAGCAGCTTGACAGGGGGCCCGAACACTGAAGCTTTCTTT
TRBV30	TRBD1	TRBJ2-3	-	CAWSATGSSTDTQYF	TGTGCCTGGAGTGCGACAGGGTCTAGCACAGATACGCAGTATTTT
TRBV29-1	-	TRBJ2-1	-	CSVEYYLNEQFF	TGCAGCGTTGAATACTACCTTAATGAGCAGTTCTTC
TRBV18	-	TRBJ2-6	-	CASSLPTESSGANVLTF	TGTGCCAGCTCACTCCCGACGGAAAGCTCTGGGGCCAACGTCCTGACTTTC
TRBV7-6	-	TRBJ1-1	-	CASSLGWGARTEAFF	TGTGCCAGCAGCTTAGGATGGGGGGCAAGGACTGAAGCTTTCTTT
TRBV5-1	-	TRBJ1-4	-	CASSPGLTTNEKLFF	TGCGCCAGCAGCCCGGGACTGACAACTAATGAAAAACTGTTTTTT
TRBV7-2	-	TRBJ2-7	-	CASRKGGATYEQYF	TGTGCCAGCAGGAAAGGGGGGGCGACCTACGAGCAGTACTTC
TRBV4-2	-	TRBJ2-1	-	CASSQDRAGSYNEQFF	TGTGCCAGCAGCCAAGATCGGGCGGGCTCCTACAATGAGCAGTTCTTC
TRBV7-3	TRBD2	TRBJ2-7	-	CASSRAGTDSYEQYF	TGTGCCAGCAGCCGAGCGGGGACCGACTCCTACGAGCAGTACTTC
TRBV9	TRBD2	TRBJ2-2	-	CASSHPLAGANTGELFF	TGTGCCAGCAGCCACCCTTTAGCGGGAGCGAACACCGGGGAGCTGTTTTTT
TRBV25-1	TRBD1	TRBJ2-1	-	CASSEAGGLSSYNEQFF	TGTGCCAGCAGTGAAGCAGGGGGCCTTAGCTCCTACAATGAGCAGTTCTTC
TRBV2	TRBD1	TRBJ1-2	-	CASSAVSRDRGVRGYTF	TGTGCCAGCAGCGCAGTATCCCGGGACAGGGGGGTACGCGGCTACACCTTC
TRBV5-7	TRBD2	TRBJ2-7	-	CASSLRAGASYEQYF	TGTGCCAGCAGCTTGCGTGCGGGAGCCTCCTACGAGCAGTACTTC
TRBV27	-	TRBJ1-6	-	CASSPRSGDSPLHF	TGTGCCAGCAGTCCTCGGTCCGGTGATTCACCCCTCCACTTT
TRBV9	TRBD1	TRBJ2-5	-	CASSDRGWETQYF	TGTGCCAGCAGTGACAGGGGTTGGGAGACCCAGTACTTC
TRBV27	TRBD1	TRBJ1-5	-	CASSLGQNQPQHF	TGTGCCAGCAGTTTGGGACAGAATCAGCCCCAGCATTTT
TRBV7-8	-	TRBJ2-7	-	CASSAPLGRSYEQYF	TGTGCCAGCAGCGCCCCCCTCGGCCGGTCCTACGAGCAGTACTTC
TRBV7-2	-	TRBJ2-5	-	CASSFFGQKQETQYF	TGTGCCAGCAGCTTTTTCGGACAGAAACAAGAGACCCAGTACTTC
TRBV15	TRBD2	TRBJ2-1	-	CATSPRALAGRAHGNEQFF	TGTGCCACCAGCCCCCGGGCCCTAGCAGGGAGGGCTCACGGCAATGAGCAGTTCTTC
TRBV9	-	TRBJ2-3	-	CASSVGRITDTQYF	TGTGCCAGCAGCGTAGGGAGGATCACAGATACGCAGTATTTT
TRBV13	TRBD1	TRBJ1-2	-	CASSASGVQGARNYGYTF	TGTGCCAGCAGCGCTAGTGGGGTTCAGGGGGCGCGGAACTATGGCTACACCTTC